The clone carrying this T cell receptor beta chain was counted a few times. The data derive from a study of blood T cell repertoires in COVID-19. Source study methods: Nucleated cell number was recorded as an estimate derived from reference gene primer amplification. TCRdb keeps only in-frame clones here, not all; method: immunoSEQ multiplex PCR. V and J calls and clone size are given by that table; D and trimming were obtained from the DNA. The sample records some 250,000 clones, approximately 86% being singletons. This receptor was taken from a woman in her twenties or thirties who had recovered from COVID-19. Material for sequencing was peripheral blood.

The CDR3 region has the DNA TGCGCCAGCAGCTTTGGACCCAGCGGGGGGGCCGAGACAGATACGCAGTATTTT. Its translation: CASSFGPSGGAETDTQYF. This chain links TRBV5-1 with TRBJ2-3; TRBD2 matches 10 bases. V lost 2 bases and J lost 3; bases outside the gene matches: 12. The germline V gene encodes CDR1 SGHRS and CDR2 YFSETQ. The CDR3 is 18 residues long.